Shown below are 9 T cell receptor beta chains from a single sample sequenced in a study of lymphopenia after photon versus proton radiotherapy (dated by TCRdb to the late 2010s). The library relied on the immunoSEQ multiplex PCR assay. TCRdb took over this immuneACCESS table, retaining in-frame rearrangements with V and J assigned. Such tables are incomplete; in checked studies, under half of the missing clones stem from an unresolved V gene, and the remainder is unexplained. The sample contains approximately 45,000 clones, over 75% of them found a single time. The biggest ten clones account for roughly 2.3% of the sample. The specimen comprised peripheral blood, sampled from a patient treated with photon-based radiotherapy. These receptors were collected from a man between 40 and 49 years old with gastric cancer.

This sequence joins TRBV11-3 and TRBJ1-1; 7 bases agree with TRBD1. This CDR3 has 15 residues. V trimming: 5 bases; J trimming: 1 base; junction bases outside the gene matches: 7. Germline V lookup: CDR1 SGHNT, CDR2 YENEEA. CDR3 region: CASSPGQAGNTEAFF. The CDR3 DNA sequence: TGTGCCAGCAGCCCCGGACAGGCGGGGAACACTGAAGCTTTCTTT.

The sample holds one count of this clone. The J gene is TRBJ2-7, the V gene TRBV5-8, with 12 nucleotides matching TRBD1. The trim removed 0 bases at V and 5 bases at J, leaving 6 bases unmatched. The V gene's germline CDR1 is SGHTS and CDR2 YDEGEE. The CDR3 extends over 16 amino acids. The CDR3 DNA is TGTGCCAGCAGCTTGGAGCCGGGACAGGGGGCCCACGAGCAGTACTTC. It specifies CASSLEPGQGAHEQYF. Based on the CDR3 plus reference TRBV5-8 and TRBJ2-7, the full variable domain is EAGVTQSPTHLIKTRGQQATLRCSPISGHTSVYWYQQALGLGLQFLLWYDEGEERNRGNFPPRFSGRQFPNYSSELNVNALELEDSALYLCASSLEPGQGAHEQYFGPGTRLTVT.

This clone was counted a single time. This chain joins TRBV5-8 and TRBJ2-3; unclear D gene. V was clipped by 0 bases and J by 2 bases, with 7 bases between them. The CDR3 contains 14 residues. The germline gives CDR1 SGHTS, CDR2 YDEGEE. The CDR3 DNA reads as TGTGCCAGCAGCTTGGGTCGGGTCACAGATACGCAGTATTTT. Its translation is CASSLGRVTDTQYF.

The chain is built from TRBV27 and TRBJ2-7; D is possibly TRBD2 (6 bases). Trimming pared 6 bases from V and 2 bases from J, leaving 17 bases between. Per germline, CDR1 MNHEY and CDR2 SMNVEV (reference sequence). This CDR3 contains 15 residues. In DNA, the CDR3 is TGTGCCAGCAGCCCATGGGGGGACCCGCCCTACGAGCAGTACTTC. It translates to CASSPWGDPPYEQYF.

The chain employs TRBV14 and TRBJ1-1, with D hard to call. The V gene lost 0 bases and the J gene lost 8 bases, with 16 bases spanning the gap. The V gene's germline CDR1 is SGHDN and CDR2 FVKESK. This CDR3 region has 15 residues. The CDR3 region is CASSQDLPAPGEAFF. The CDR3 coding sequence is TGTGCCAGCAGCCAAGATCTTCCCGCCCCGGGAGAAGCTTTCTTT.

The chain's CDR3 is CASSLGGTTNEKLFF. The CDR3 nucleotides are TGTGCCAGCAGCTTGGGCGGGACAACTAATGAAAAACTGTTTTTT. V gene TRBV5-6 combines with J gene TRBJ1-4; D is unresolved. The germline V gene has CDR1 SGHDT and CDR2 YYEEEE. V was clipped by 0 bases and J by 0 bases, with 6 bases between them. The CDR3 length is 15 residues.

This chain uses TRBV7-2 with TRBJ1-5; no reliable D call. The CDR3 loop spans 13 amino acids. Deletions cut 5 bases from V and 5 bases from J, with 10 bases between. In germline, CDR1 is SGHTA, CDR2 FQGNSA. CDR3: CASSLIEDQPQHF. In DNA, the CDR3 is TGTGCCAGCAGCCTCATTGAAGATCAGCCCCAGCATTTT. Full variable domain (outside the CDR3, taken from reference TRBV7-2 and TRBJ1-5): GAGVSQSPSNKVTEKGKDVELRCDPISGHTALYWYRQSLGQGLEFLIYFQGNSAPDKSGLPSDRFSAERTGGSVSTLTIQRTQQEDSAVYLCASSLIEDQPQHFGDGTRLSIL.

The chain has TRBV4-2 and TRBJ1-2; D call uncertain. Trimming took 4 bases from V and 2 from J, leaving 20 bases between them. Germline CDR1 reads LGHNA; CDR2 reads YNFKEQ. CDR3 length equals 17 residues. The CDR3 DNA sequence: TGTGCCAGCAGCCCTGATTACCGCTCGACGATAAACTATGGCTACACCTTC. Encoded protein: CASSPDYRSTINYGYTF.

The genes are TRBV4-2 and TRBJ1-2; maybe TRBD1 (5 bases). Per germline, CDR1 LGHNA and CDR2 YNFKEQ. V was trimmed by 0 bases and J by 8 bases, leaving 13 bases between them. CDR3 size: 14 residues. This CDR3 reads CASSQDREGQGYTF. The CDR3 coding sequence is TGTGCCAGCAGCCAAGATCGGGAGGGGCAGGGCTACACCTTC.